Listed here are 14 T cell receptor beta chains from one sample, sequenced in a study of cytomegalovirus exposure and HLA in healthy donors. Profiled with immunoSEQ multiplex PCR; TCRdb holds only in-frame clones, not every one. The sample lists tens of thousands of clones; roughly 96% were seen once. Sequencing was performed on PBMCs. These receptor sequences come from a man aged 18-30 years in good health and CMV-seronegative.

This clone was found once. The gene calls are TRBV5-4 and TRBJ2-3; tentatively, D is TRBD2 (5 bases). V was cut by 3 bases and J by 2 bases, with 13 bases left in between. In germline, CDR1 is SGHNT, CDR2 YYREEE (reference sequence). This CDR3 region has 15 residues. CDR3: CASSSVARNTDTQYF. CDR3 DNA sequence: TGTGCCAGCAGCTCGGTAGCGAGGAACACAGATACGCAGTATTTT.

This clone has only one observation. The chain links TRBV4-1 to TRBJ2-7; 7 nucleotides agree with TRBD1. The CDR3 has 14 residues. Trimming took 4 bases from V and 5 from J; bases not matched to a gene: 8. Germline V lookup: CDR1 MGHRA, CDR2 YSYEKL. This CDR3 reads CASSPRDRADEQYF. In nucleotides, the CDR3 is TGCGCCAGCAGCCCGCGTGACAGGGCGGACGAGCAGTACTTC.

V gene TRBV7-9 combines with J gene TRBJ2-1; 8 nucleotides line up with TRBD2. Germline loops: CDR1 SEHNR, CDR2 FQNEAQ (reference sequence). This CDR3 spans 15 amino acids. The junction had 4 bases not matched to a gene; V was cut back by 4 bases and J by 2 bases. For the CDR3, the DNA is TGTGCCAGCAGCTCCCAGCGGGAGCCCTACAATGAGCAGTTCTTC. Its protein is CASSSQREPYNEQFF.

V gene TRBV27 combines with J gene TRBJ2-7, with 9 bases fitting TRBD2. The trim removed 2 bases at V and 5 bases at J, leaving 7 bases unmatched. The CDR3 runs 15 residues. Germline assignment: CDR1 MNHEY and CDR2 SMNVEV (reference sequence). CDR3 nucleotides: TGTGCCAGCAGTTTAAGGGCGGGAGGGCCTCACGAGCAGTACTTC. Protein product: CASSLRAGGPHEQYF.

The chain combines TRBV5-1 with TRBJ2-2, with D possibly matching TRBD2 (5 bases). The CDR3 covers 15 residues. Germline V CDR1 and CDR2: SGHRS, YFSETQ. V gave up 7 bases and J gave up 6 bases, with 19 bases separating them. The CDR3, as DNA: TGCGCCAGCGTAGCTCCGGAGGCCCCCCCCGGGGAGCTGTTTTTT. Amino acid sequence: CASVAPEAPPGELFF. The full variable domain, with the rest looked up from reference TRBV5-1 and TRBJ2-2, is KAGVTQTPRYLIKTRGQQVTLSCSPISGHRSVSWYQQTPGQGLQFLFEYFSETQRNKGNFPGRFSGRQFSNSRSEMNVSTLELGDSALYLCASVAPEAPPGELFFGEGSRLTVL.

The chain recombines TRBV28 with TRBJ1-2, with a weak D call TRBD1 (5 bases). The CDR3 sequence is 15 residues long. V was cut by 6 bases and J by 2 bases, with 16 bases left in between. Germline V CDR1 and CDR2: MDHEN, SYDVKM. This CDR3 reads CASSPSPTANYGYTF. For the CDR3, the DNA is TGTGCCAGCAGCCCCTCCCCGACAGCCAACTATGGCTACACCTTC.

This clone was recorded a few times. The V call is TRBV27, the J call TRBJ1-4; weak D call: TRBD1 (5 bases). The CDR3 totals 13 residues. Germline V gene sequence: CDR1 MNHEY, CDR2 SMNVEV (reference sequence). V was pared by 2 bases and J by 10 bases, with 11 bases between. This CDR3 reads CASSLPGPGKLFF. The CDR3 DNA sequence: TGTGCCAGCAGTTTACCAGGGCCGGGAAAACTGTTTTTT. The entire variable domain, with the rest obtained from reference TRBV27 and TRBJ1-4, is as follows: EAQVTQNPRYLITVTGKKLTVTCSQNMNHEYMSWYRQDPGLGLRQIYYSMNVEVTDKGDVPEGYKVSRKEKRNFPLILESPSPNQTSLYFCASSLPGPGKLFFGSGTQLSVL.

Written as DNA, the CDR3 is TGTGCCAGCAGCTTTGGGAGGAGCTCCTACAATGAGCAGTTCTTC. Its protein product is CASSFGRSSYNEQFF. The chain has TRBV5-6 and TRBJ2-1; the D gene is possibly TRBD2 (6 bases). V was trimmed by 2 bases and J by 0 bases, leaving 9 bases between them. This CDR3 spans 15 amino acids. Germline V gives CDR1 SGHDT, CDR2 YYEEEE.

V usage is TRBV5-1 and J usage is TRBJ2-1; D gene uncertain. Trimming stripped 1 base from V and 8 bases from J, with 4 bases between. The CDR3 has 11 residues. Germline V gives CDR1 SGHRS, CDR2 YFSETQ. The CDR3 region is CASSLSDEQFF. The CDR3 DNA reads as TGCGCCAGCAGCTTGTCGGATGAGCAGTTCTTC.

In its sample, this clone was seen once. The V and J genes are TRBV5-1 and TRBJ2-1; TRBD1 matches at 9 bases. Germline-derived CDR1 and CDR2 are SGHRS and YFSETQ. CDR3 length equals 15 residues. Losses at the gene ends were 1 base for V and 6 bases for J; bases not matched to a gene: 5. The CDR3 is CASSLLQGAFNEQFF. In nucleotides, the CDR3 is TGCGCCAGCAGCTTGTTACAGGGGGCGTTCAATGAGCAGTTCTTC.

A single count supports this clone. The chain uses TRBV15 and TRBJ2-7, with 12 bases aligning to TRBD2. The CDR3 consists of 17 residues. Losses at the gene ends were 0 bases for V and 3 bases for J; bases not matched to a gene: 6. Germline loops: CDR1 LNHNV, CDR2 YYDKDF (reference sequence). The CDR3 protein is CATSRDLLAGGIYEQYV. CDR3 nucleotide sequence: TGTGCCACCAGCAGAGATCTACTAGCGGGAGGCATCTACGAGCAGTACGTC.

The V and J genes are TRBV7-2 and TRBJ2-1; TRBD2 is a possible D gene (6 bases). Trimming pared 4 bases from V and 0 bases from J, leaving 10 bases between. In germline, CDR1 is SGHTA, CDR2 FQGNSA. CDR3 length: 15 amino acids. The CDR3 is CASSSIGSSYNEQFF. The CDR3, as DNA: TGTGCCAGCAGCTCCATCGGGAGCTCCTACAATGAGCAGTTCTTC.

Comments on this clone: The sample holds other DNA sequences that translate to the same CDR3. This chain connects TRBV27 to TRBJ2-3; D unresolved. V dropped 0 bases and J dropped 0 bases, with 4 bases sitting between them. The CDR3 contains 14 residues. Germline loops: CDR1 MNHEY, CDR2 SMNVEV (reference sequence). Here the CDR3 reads CASSLSTSTDTQYF. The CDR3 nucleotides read TGTGCCAGCAGTTTATCCACTAGCACAGATACGCAGTATTTT.

CDR3 in DNA: TGTGCCACCAGCAGATTTGAAGTCGCGACAGGGCACACCTTC. It yields the protein CATSRFEVATGHTF. This rearrangement joins TRBV15 to TRBJ1-2; TRBD1 agrees at 7 bases. The CDR3 has 14 amino acids. The V gene's germline CDR1 is LNHNV and CDR2 YYDKDF (reference sequence). V shed 2 bases and J 12 bases; nucleotides not matched to a gene: 12.